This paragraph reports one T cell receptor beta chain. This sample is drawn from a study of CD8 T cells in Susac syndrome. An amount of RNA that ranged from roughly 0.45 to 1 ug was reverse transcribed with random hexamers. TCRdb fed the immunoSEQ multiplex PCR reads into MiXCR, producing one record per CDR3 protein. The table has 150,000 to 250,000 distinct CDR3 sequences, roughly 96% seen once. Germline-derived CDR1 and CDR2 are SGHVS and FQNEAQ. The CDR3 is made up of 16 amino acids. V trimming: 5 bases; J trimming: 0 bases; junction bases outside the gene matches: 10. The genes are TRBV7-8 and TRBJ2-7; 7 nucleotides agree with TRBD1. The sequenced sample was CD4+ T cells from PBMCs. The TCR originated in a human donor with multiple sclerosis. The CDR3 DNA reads TGTGCCAGCAGCCCGCAACCGGGACAGCTCTCCTACGAGCAGTACTTC. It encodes CASSPQPGQLSYEQYF.